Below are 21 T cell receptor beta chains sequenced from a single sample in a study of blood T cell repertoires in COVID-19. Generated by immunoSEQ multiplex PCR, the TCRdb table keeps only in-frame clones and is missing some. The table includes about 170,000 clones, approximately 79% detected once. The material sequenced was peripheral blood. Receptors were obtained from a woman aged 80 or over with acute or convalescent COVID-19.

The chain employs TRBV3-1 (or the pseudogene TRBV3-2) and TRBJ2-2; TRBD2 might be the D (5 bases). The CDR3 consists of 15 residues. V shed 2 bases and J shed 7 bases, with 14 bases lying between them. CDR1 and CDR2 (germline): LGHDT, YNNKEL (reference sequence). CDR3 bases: TGTGCCAGCAGCCAAATCCGGGCCGCGGGCGGGGAGCTGTTTTTT. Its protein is CASSQIRAAGGELFF.

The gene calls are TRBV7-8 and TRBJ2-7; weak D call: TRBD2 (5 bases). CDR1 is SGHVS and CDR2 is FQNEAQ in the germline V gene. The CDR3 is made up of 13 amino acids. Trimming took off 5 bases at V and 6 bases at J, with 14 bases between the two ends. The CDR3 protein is CASSNSGVREQYF. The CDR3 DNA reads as TGTGCCAGCAGCAACTCCGGGGTCCGCGAGCAGTACTTC.

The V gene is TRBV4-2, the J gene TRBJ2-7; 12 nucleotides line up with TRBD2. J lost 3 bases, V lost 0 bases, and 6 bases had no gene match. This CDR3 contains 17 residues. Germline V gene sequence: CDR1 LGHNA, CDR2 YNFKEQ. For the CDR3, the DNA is TGTGCCAGCAGCCAAGAGCTAGCGGGAGGGCCGGTCTACGAGCAGTACTTC. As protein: CASSQELAGGPVYEQYF.

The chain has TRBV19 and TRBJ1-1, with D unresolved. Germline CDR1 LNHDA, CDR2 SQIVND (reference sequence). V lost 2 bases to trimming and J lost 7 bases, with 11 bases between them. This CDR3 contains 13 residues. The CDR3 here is CASSIYENDEAFF. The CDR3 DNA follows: TGTGCCAGTAGTATATACGAGAACGATGAAGCTTTCTTT.

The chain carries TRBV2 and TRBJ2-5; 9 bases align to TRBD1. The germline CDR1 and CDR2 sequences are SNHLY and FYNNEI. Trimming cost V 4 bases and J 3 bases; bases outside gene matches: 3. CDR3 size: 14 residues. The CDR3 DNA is TGTGCCAGCAGTGGCCGGACAGGGGAAGAGACCCAGTACTTC. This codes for CASSGRTGEETQYF. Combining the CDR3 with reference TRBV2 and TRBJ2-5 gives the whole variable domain EPEVTQTPSHQVTQMGQEVILRCVPISNHLYFYWYRQILGQKVEFLVSFYNNEISEKSEIFDDQFSVERPDGSNFTLKIRSTKLEDSAMYFCASSGRTGEETQYFGPGTRLLVL.

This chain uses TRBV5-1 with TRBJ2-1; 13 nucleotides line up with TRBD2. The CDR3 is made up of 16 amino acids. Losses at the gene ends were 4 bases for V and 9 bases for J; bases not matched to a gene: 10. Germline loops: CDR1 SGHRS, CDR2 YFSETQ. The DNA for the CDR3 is TGCGCCAGCAGCGTATACGGACTAGCGGGAGCCGGTGAGCAGTTCTTC. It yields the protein CASSVYGLAGAGEQFF.

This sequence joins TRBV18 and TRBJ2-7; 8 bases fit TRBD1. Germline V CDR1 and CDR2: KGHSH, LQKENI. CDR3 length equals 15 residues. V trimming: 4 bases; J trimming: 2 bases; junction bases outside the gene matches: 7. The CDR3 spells CASSLTGGVAYEQYF. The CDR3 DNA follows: TGTGCCAGCTCACTCACAGGGGGAGTCGCCTACGAGCAGTACTTC.

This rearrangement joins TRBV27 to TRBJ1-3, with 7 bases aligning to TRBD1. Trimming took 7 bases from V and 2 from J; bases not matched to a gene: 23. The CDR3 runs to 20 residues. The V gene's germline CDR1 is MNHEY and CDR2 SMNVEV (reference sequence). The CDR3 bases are TGTGCCAGCACCCTCGGGCGAGGACTTCGACTAGGGGGCCCTGGAAACACCATATATTTT. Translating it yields CASTLGRGLRLGGPGNTIYF.

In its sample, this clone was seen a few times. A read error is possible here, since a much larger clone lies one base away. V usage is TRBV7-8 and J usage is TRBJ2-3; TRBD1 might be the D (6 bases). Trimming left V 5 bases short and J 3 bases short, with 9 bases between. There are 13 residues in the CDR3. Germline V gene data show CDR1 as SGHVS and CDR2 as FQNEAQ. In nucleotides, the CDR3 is TGTGCCAGCAGCGTAGGACAGACAGATACGCAGTATTTT. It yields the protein CASSVGQTDTQYF.

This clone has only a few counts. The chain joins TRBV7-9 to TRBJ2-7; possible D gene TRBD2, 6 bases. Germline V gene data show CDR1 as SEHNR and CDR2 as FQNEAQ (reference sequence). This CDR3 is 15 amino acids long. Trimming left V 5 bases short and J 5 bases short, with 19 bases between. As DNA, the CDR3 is TGTGCCAGCAGCCCCCCGATCGGGGGTTACGACGAGCAGTACTTC. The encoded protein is CASSPPIGGYDEQYF.

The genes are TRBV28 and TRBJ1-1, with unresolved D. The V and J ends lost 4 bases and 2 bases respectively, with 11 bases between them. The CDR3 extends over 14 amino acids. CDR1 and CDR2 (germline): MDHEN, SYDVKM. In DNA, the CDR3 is TGTGCCAGCAGTTCTCCGGGAAGAAACACTGAAGCTTTCTTT. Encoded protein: CASSSPGRNTEAFF.

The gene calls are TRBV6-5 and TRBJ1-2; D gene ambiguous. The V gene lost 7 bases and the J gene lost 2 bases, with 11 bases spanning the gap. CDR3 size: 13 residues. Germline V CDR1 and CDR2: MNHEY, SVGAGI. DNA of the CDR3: TGTGCCAGCAAAGTAGATCCCAACTATGGCTACACCTTC. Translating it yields CASKVDPNYGYTF.

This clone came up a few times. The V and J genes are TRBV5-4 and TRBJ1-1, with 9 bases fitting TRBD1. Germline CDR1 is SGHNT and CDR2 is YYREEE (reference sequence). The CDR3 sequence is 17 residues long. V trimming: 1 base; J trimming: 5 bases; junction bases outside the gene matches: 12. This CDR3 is CASSLFDRGRDLTEAFF. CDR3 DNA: TGTGCCAGCAGCTTGTTTGACAGGGGGAGAGACTTGACTGAAGCTTTCTTT.

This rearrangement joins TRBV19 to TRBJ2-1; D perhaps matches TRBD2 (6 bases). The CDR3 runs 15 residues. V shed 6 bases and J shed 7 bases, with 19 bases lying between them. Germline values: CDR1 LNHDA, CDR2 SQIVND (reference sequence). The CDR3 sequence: CASSSRGASWNEQFF. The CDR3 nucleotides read TGTGCCAGTAGCTCGCGGGGCGCGTCTTGGAATGAGCAGTTCTTC.

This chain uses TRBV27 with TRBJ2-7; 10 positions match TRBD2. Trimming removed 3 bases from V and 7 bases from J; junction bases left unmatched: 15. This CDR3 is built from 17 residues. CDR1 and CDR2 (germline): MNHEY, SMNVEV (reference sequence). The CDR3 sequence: CASSLGLAGARVREQYF. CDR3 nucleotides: TGTGCCAGCAGTTTGGGTCTAGCGGGGGCCCGGGTTAGGGAGCAGTACTTC.

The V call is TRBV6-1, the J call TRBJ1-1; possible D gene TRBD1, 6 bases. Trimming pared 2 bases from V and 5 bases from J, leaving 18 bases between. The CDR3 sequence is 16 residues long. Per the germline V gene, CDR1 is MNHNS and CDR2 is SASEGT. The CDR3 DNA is TGTGCCAGCAGTGAACCGGGACAACTCTTGCTTACTGAAGCTTTCTTT. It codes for CASSEPGQLLLTEAFF.

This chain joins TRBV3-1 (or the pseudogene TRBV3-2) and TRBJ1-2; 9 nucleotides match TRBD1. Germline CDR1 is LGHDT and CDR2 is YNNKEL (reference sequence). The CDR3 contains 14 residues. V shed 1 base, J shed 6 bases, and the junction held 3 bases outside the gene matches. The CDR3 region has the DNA TGTGCCAGCAGCCAAGGGTGGACAGGGGATGGCTACACCTTC. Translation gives CASSQGWTGDGYTF.

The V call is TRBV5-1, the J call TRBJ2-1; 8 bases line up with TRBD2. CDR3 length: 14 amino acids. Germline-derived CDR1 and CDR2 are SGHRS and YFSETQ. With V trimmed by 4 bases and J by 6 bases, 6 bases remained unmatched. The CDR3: CASSTGLGGNEQFF. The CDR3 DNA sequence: TGCGCCAGCAGCACGGGACTAGGGGGCAATGAGCAGTTCTTC.

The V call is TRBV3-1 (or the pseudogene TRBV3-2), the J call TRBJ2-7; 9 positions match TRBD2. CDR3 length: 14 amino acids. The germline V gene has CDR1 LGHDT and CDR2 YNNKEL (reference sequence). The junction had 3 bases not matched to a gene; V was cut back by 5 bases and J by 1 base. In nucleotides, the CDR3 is TGTGCCAGCAGCTTCCTAGCGGGGTCCTACGAGCAGTACTTC. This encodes CASSFLAGSYEQYF.

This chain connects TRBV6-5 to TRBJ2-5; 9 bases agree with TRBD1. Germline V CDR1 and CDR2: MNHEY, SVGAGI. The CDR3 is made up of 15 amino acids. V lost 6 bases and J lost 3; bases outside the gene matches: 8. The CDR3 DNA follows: TGTGCCAGCAGCCTACAGGGGGCGCGGGAAGAGACCCAGTACTTC. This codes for CASSLQGAREETQYF.

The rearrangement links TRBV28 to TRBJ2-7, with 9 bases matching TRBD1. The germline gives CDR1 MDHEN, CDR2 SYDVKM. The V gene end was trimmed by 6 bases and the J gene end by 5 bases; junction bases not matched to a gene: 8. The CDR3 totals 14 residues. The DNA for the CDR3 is TGTGCCAGCAGCTATCACAGGGGGCTGAACGAGCAGTACTTC. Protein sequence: CASSYHRGLNEQYF.